The 27 T cell receptor beta chains in this list originate from one sample, sequenced in a study of T cells in Graves' hyperthyroidism and ophthalmopathy. RNA transcripts yielded amplified TCR beta CDR3 regions. The HTBI primer set drove a first-round RT-PCR of the TCR CDR3. Each CDR3 protein is one row after TCRdb ran MiXCR on the multiplex PCR reads. The table lists about 600,000 distinct CDR3 sequences, roughly 15% of them singletons. The specimen sequenced was blood. The receptors originated from a woman in her 50s with Graves' ophthalmopathy.

The rearrangement uses TRBV6-1 and TRBJ2-2; possibly TRBD1 for D (5 bases). V lost 5 bases, J lost 4 bases, and 14 bases lay in between. The CDR3 consists of 15 residues. Germline V lookup: CDR1 MNHNS, CDR2 SASEGT. The DNA for the CDR3 is TGTGCCAGCAGTTTTATAGGGGCTGGCACCGGGGAGCTGTTTTTT. Translation: CASSFIGAGTGELFF.

The gene calls are TRBV20-1 and TRBJ2-5; 7 positions agree with TRBD2. Germline CDR1 DFQATT, CDR2 SNEGSKA (reference sequence). Unmatched junction bases numbered 4, after V lost 4 bases and J lost 5 bases. The CDR3 consists of 12 residues. CDR3 in amino acids: CSANRRGETQYF. For the CDR3, the DNA is TGCAGTGCTAATAGGCGGGGGGAGACCCAGTACTTC.

There are a few counts of this clonotype. This chain uses TRBV25-1 with TRBJ2-1; 7 bases are shared with TRBD2. After removal of 1 base from V and 4 bases from J, the junction contained 10 bases not matched to a gene. This CDR3 comprises 17 residues. Germline-derived CDR1 and CDR2 are MGHDK and SYGVNS. CDR3 nucleotides: TGTGCCAGCAGTGAATTGGCTAGCGGAGACCTTTACAATGAGCAGTTCTTC. Residues: CASSELASGDLYNEQFF.

The rearrangement uses TRBV12-3 or TRBV12-4 and TRBJ1-1; 8 nucleotides align to TRBD1. The V and J ends lost 5 bases and 4 bases, in that order; junction bases with no gene match: 6. This CDR3 is 14 amino acids long. The CDR3 loop reads CASSNRGISTEAFF. DNA for the CDR3: TGTGCCAGCAGTAACAGGGGGATTAGCACTGAAGCTTTCTTT.

This clonotype was detected ten times or more. The rearrangement uses TRBV7-2 and TRBJ2-1, with 9 positions matching TRBD2. V lost 1 base to trimming and J lost 5 bases; unmatched junction nucleotides: 6. Germline V gene data show CDR1 as SGHTA and CDR2 as FQGNSA. CDR3 length: 16 residues. CDR3 region: CASSLVPSGVNNEQFF. The CDR3 bases are TGTGCCAGCAGCTTAGTTCCTAGCGGGGTTAACAATGAGCAGTTCTTC.

Remarks on this clonotype: A junction end diverges from the germline sequence, so it may reflect a read error. CDR3: CVSSPGPMTGTEGYTF. The CDR3 coding sequence is TGTGTCAGCAGCCCAGGACCCATGACAGGGACGGAAGGCTACACCTTC. The chain carries TRBV5-4 and TRBJ1-2; 7 bases align to TRBD1. The CDR3 is 16 residues long. In germline, CDR1 is SGHNT, CDR2 YYREEE (reference sequence).

There are a few counts of this clonotype. In nucleotides, the CDR3 is TGTGCCAGCTCACCACGAAATTACACCAAAAACATTCAGTACTTC. It is translated as CASSPRNYTKNIQYF. The V gene is TRBV18, the J gene TRBJ2-4; D uncertain. The germline V gene encodes CDR1 KGHSH and CDR2 LQKENI. V was clipped by 1 base and J by 2 bases, with 9 bases between them. CDR3 length equals 15 residues.

Turning to this clonotype: At one end the junction does not follow the germline gene, possibly because of a read error. This sequence joins TRBV7-9 and TRBJ2-3; TRBD2 matches 13 bases. The CDR3 covers 18 residues. Germline CDR1 is SEHNR and CDR2 is FQNEAQ (reference sequence). In DNA form, the CDR3 reads TGTGCCAGCAACTTAGCGGGAGGACTAGCGGGAGACACAGATACGCAGTATTTT. It translates to CASNLAGGLAGDTDTQYF.

V is TRBV29-1 and J is TRBJ2-7; 7 bases are a match to TRBD1. The V gene's germline CDR1 is SQVTM and CDR2 ANQGSEA. This CDR3 has 13 residues. V was clipped by 4 bases and J by 3 bases; unmatched bases: 6. The CDR3 is CSVVGSGGYEQYF. CDR3 bases: TGCAGCGTTGTAGGGTCAGGGGGCTACGAGCAGTACTTC.

This clonotype was counted ten times or more. V gene TRBV11-2 combines with J gene TRBJ2-1, with 7 bases identical to TRBD2. The ends lost 5 bases at V and 5 bases at J; junction bases unmatched: 18. The germline CDR1 and CDR2 sequences are SGHAT and FQNNGV. The CDR3 spans 18 residues. CDR3 residues: CASSRRKITSAPNNEQFF. DNA for the CDR3: TGTGCCAGCAGCCGACGAAAAATTACTAGCGCTCCGAACAATGAGCAGTTCTTC.

This clonotype was found many times. The gene calls are TRBV10-3 and TRBJ2-1; TRBD2 aligns across 7 bases. The CDR3 loop spans 18 amino acids. V trimming: 2 bases; J trimming: 1 base; junction bases outside the gene matches: 11. Per the germline V gene, CDR1 is ENHRY and CDR2 is SYGVKD. The CDR3 sequence: CAISEASGPFGSYNEQFF. DNA of the CDR3: TGTGCCATCAGTGAGGCTAGCGGACCCTTTGGGTCCTACAATGAGCAGTTCTTC.

Details on this clonotype: This may arise from a read error, as a much more abundant clone is one base away. The chain uses TRBV7-2 and TRBJ1-4; 8 bases align to TRBD1. Germline V gene data show CDR1 as SGHTA and CDR2 as FQGNSA. The CDR3 covers 15 residues. The CDR3 sequence is CASSLGTGMSEKLLF. The CDR3 DNA reads TGTGCCAGCAGCTTAGGGACAGGGATGAGTGAAAAACTGCTTTTT.

This chain joins TRBV10-3 and TRBJ1-4; TRBD1 agrees at 7 bases. Losses at the gene ends were 6 bases for V and 11 bases for J; bases not matched to a gene: 9. Germline CDR1 and CDR2: ENHRY and SYGVKD. The CDR3 is 13 amino acids. In DNA, the CDR3 is TGTGCCATCAGCCCAAGGACAGGCGAGAAACTGTTTTTT. Encoded protein: CAISPRTGEKLFF.

In its sample, this clonotype was seen a few times. This chain uses TRBV20-1 with TRBJ2-4, with D possibly being TRBD2 (5 bases). Germline V CDR1 and CDR2: DFQATT, SNEGSKA (reference sequence). Deletions cut 3 bases from V and 0 bases from J, with 9 bases between. This CDR3 is built from 14 residues. CDR3 region: CSARARGAKNIQYF. The CDR3 region has the DNA TGCAGTGCTAGGGCCCGGGGAGCCAAAAACATTCAGTACTTC.

This clonotype was detected ten times or more. This rearrangement joins TRBV4-1 to TRBJ2-5, with 10 bases matching TRBD2. V was pared by 4 bases and J by 1 base, with 6 bases of the junction left unmatched. There are 16 residues in the CDR3. Looked up from germline, CDR1 is MGHRA and CDR2 is YSYEKL. The CDR3 here is CASSPTSGLSQETQYF. CDR3 in DNA: TGCGCCAGCAGCCCGACTAGCGGGCTATCCCAAGAGACCCAGTACTTC.

This clonotype was counted ten times or more. The chain combines TRBV7-2 with TRBJ1-1; D not resolved. V dropped 1 base and J dropped 0 bases, with 18 bases sitting between them. CDR3 length: 18 amino acids. Germline V gene data show CDR1 as SGHTA and CDR2 as FQGNSA. CDR3 residues: CASSLEMWKVRMNTEAFF. CDR3 DNA sequence: TGTGCCAGCAGCTTAGAGATGTGGAAGGTTCGCATGAACACTGAAGCTTTCTTT.

This clonotype showed up many times. V gene TRBV5-1 combines with J gene TRBJ2-7; a possible D gene is TRBD1 (6 bases). This CDR3 spans 14 amino acids. Germline values: CDR1 SGHRS, CDR2 YFSETQ. V was trimmed by 2 bases and J by 2 bases, leaving 11 bases between them. The CDR3 DNA reads TGCGCCAGCAGCTTCGAGACAGGTCCCTACGAGCAGTACTTC. This codes for CASSFETGPYEQYF.

V is TRBV14 and J is TRBJ2-3; D is perhaps TRBD1 or TRBD2 (5 bases each). This CDR3 is built from 14 residues. Germline CDR1 and CDR2: SGHDN and FVKESK. The V end was cut by 1 base, the J end by 1 base, with 6 bases between. CDR3: CASSQAGRTDTQYF. CDR3 bases: TGTGCCAGCAGCCAAGCGGGACGCACAGATACGCAGTATTTT.

The V call is TRBV4-3, the J call TRBJ2-4; D might be TRBD2 (6 bases). Trimming left V 1 base short and J 13 bases short, with 11 bases between. The CDR3 runs to 12 residues. Germline CDR1 LGHNA, CDR2 YSLEER. This CDR3 reads CASSQGTGDQYF. The CDR3 DNA reads as TGCGCCAGCAGCCAAGGGACGGGGGACCAGTACTTC.

In its sample, this clonotype was seen many times. The rearrangement links TRBV27 to TRBJ2-3; D unclear. The germline CDR1 and CDR2 sequences are MNHEY and SMNVEV (reference sequence). The CDR3 length is 16 residues. The V and J ends lost 5 bases and 2 bases respectively, with 17 bases between them. CDR3 coding DNA: TGTGCCAGCAGTCCCCCCCCCCAGGAAAACACAGATACGCAGTATTTT. Its translation is CASSPPPQENTDTQYF.

This clonotype was seen ten or more times. V and J are TRBV20-1 and TRBJ2-7, with D perhaps TRBD2 (6 bases). The germline V gene has CDR1 DFQATT and CDR2 SNEGSKA (reference sequence). The CDR3 has 15 amino acids. Trimming removed 1 base at V and 0 bases at J, with 13 bases between. The CDR3 region has the DNA TGCAGTGCTAGAGGTGTCCGGGACTCCTCCTACGAGCAGTACTTC. It specifies CSARGVRDSSYEQYF.

This clonotype was picked up a small number of times. V usage is TRBV18 and J usage is TRBJ1-2; 8 bases are a match to TRBD1. V was clipped by 3 bases and J by 5 bases; unmatched bases: 14. Germline V gene lookup returns CDR1 KGHSH and CDR2 LQKENI. The CDR3 runs 17 residues. As DNA, the CDR3 is TGTGCCAGCTCACCTAAGAAGACGACAGGGGTTTTTTATGGCTACACCTTC. Protein: CASSPKKTTGVFYGYTF.

This clonotype was counted ten times or more. The J gene is TRBJ1-1, the V gene TRBV7-9; D unresolved. The CDR3 totals 13 residues. V lost 6 bases to trimming and J lost 7 bases, with 15 bases between them. Germline CDR1 SEHNR, CDR2 FQNEAQ (reference sequence). This CDR3 reads CASREKSIVEAFF. DNA for the CDR3: TGTGCCAGCAGAGAAAAGTCAATAGTTGAAGCTTTCTTT.

This rearrangement joins TRBV7-9 to TRBJ2-7; 8 nucleotides line up with TRBD1. The length of the CDR3 is 13 residues. Germline V gene sequence: CDR1 SEHNR, CDR2 FQNEAQ (reference sequence). V shed 5 bases, J shed 5 bases, and the junction held 5 bases outside the gene matches. The DNA of the CDR3 is TGTGCCAGCAGCCTGGGACAGGTAAACGAGCAGTACTTC. It is translated as CASSLGQVNEQYF.

This clonotype was recorded many times. V and J are TRBV11-3 and TRBJ2-1; 9 bases match TRBD2. The CDR3 is made up of 17 amino acids. V lost 0 bases, J lost 1 base, and 4 bases stayed unmatched. Per germline, CDR1 SGHNT and CDR2 YENEEA. The CDR3 bases are TGTGCCAGCAGCTTAGATATTAGCGGGAGTTCCTACAATGAGCAGTTCTTC. This sequence encodes CASSLDISGSSYNEQFF.

There are many counts of this clonotype. J is TRBJ1-1 and V is TRBV7-9; D is unclear. The CDR3 totals 14 residues. Germline V gene lookup returns CDR1 SEHNR and CDR2 FQNEAQ (reference sequence). Trimming took off 0 bases at V and 1 base at J, with 6 bases between the two ends. The CDR3 here is CASSLASTNTEAFF. CDR3 nucleotide sequence: TGTGCCAGCAGCTTAGCGTCGACGAACACTGAAGCTTTCTTT. Together with reference TRBV7-9 and TRBJ1-1, the CDR3 gives the full variable domain: DTGVSQNPRHKITKRGQNVTFRCDPISEHNRLYWYRQTLGQGPEFLTYFQNEAQLEKSRLLSDRFSAERPKGSFSTLEIQRTEQGDSAMYLCASSLASTNTEAFFGQGTRLTVV.

There are many counts of this clonotype. CDR3: CSARGAGNYGYTF. The CDR3 DNA is TGCAGTGCTAGAGGGGCAGGGAACTATGGCTACACCTTC. This chain uses TRBV20-1 with TRBJ1-2, with D tentatively TRBD1 (5 bases). V lost 1 base and J 2 bases, leaving 8 bases between the germline ends. CDR1 and CDR2 (germline): DFQATT, SNEGSKA (reference sequence). The CDR3 loop spans 13 amino acids.